This T cell receptor beta chain was identified in a study of blood T cell repertoires in COVID-19. Here immunoSEQ multiplex PCR was the method, and the copy in TCRdb shows in-frame clones only, minus some. The top ten hold 4.5% to 5.5% of the sample, which has some 130,000 clones, about four fifths seen once. The sample was PBMCs or T cells enriched from blood (not recorded which). This TCR was sampled from a man between 40 and 49 years old with acute COVID-19.

The DNA for the CDR3 is TGTGCCAGCAGTTACCGACGATGGGGGCAGGTCATTCAGTACTTC. Its protein product is CASSYRRWGQVIQYF. This chain uses TRBV6-5 with TRBJ2-4, with D possibly being TRBD1 (6 bases). This CDR3 region has 15 residues. Germline CDR1 and CDR2: MNHEY and SVGAGI. The V end lost 2 bases, the J end lost 9 bases, and 17 bases lay between the germline ends.